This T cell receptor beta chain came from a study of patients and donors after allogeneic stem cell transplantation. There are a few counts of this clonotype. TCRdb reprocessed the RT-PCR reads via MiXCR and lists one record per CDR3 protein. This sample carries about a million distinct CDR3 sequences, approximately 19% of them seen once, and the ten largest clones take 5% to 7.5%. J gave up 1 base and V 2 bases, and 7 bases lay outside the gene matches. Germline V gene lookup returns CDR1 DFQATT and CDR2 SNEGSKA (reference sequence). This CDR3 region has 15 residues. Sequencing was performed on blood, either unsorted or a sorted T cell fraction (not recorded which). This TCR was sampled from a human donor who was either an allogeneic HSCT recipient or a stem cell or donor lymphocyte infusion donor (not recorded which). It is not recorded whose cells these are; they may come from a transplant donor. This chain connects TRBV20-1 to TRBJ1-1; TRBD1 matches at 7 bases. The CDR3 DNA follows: TGCAGTGCTAGAAGACTACAGGGGCGGAACACTGAAGCTTTCTTT. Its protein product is CSARRLQGRNTEAFF.